Listed here are 10 T cell receptor beta chains from one sample, sequenced in a study of blood T cell repertoires in COVID-19. The method was immunoSEQ multiplex PCR; TCRdb's version includes in-frame clones alone and lacks a portion of them. This sample yields approximately 310,000 clones, of which 70% to 90% are seen a single time; roughly 2.3% belongs to the top ten. The material sequenced was PBMCs or T cells enriched from blood (not recorded which). The receptors stem from a man aged 25 to 45 who had recovered from COVID-19.

The CDR3 region is CASSPTASGNTIYF. CDR3 coding DNA: TGTGCCAGCTCACCAACAGCCTCTGGAAACACCATATATTTT. The chain has TRBV18 and TRBJ1-3, with D uncertain. The V gene lost 2 bases and the J gene lost 0 bases, with 5 bases spanning the gap. The CDR3 is 14 amino acids. Germline V CDR1 and CDR2: KGHSH, LQKENI.

The chain employs TRBV11-3 and TRBJ2-3, with 16 bases fitting TRBD2. This CDR3 comprises 16 residues. Germline CDR1 reads SGHNT; CDR2 reads YENEEA. J gave up 4 bases and V 5 bases, and 3 bases lay outside the gene matches. The CDR3, as DNA: TGTGCCAGCAGCCCGGGACTAGCGGGGGGGCCAGATACGCAGTATTTT. Its translation: CASSPGLAGGPDTQYF.

The chain's CDR3 is CASSPWTGIYNEQFF. CDR3 coding DNA: TGTGCCAGTAGTCCTTGGACAGGGATCTACAATGAGCAGTTCTTC. This chain joins TRBV19 and TRBJ2-1; 8 nucleotides match TRBD1. This CDR3 comprises 15 residues. Germline CDR1 and CDR2: LNHDA and SQIVND (reference sequence). V trimming: 5 bases; J trimming: 3 bases; junction bases outside the gene matches: 6.

The rearrangement uses TRBV5-4 and TRBJ2-7; 8 bases line up with TRBD1. The CDR3 spans 16 residues. Germline V gene sequence: CDR1 SGHNT, CDR2 YYREEE (reference sequence). V shed 0 bases and J 0 bases; nucleotides not matched to a gene: 5. The CDR3, as DNA: TGTGCCAGCAGCTTGGCCGGGACAGGACTCTCCTACGAGCAGTACTTC. Translation: CASSLAGTGLSYEQYF. The whole variable domain, remainder taken from reference TRBV5-4 and TRBJ2-7, is ETGVTQSPTHLIKTRGQQVTLRCSSQSGHNTVSWYQQALGQGPQFIFQYYREEENGRGNFPPRFSGLQFPNYSSELNVNALELDDSALYLCASSLAGTGLSYEQYFGPGTRLTVT.

This chain joins TRBV29-1 and TRBJ2-5; TRBD1 agrees at 8 bases. The CDR3 is made up of 12 amino acids. Germline V gene sequence: CDR1 SQVTM, CDR2 ANQGSEA. J was trimmed by 5 bases and V by 7 bases; bases with no gene match: 6. The CDR3 here is CSAKQGEETQYF. The CDR3 nucleotides are TGCAGCGCCAAACAGGGGGAGGAGACCCAGTACTTC.

The genes are TRBV29-1 and TRBJ1-1, with D uncertain. This CDR3 region has 10 residues. Germline-derived CDR1 and CDR2 are SQVTM and ANQGSEA. Trimming cost V 7 bases and J 6 bases, with 9 bases left between them. The CDR3 DNA reads TGCAGCGGGCCCCGGGCTGAAGCTTTCTTT. It yields the protein CSGPRAEAFF.

This clone occurred many times. The chain links TRBV21-1 to TRBJ2-5; the D call TRBD2 from the table was never checked on the DNA. TRBV21-1 is a known pseudogene. The CDR3 covers 18 residues. The CDR3 sequence is CASTKMGGARWQQETQYF. The CDR3 DNA reads TGTGCCAGCACCAAAATGGGCGGGGCGAGATGGCAGCAAGAGACCCAGTACTTC.

DNA for the CDR3: TGTGCCAGCAGTCCTCCCCGGACAGGGAAAAGCAATCAGCCCCAGCATTTT. It specifies CASSPPRTGKSNQPQHF. V gene TRBV27 combines with J gene TRBJ1-5, with TRBD1 matching over 8 bases. In germline, CDR1 is MNHEY, CDR2 SMNVEV (reference sequence). Trimming removed 5 bases from V and 1 base from J; junction bases left unmatched: 10. This CDR3 is built from 17 residues.

J is TRBJ1-1 and V is TRBV5-1; D call uncertain. CDR1 is SGHRS and CDR2 is YFSETQ in the germline V gene. The V end lost 2 bases, the J end lost 4 bases, and 9 bases lay between the germline ends. CDR3 length: 13 amino acids. This CDR3 reads CASSLTSVTEAFF. In nucleotides, the CDR3 is TGCGCCAGCAGCTTAACCTCGGTCACTGAAGCTTTCTTT.

The table lists this clone with a count of one. The chain has TRBV19 and TRBJ2-1; 14 bases align to TRBD2. V shed 10 bases, J shed 8 bases, and the junction held 7 bases outside the gene matches. CDR3 length: 14 amino acids. Germline CDR1 reads LNHDA; CDR2 reads SQIVND (reference sequence). CDR3 in amino acids: CATSTSGGADEQFF. DNA of the CDR3: TGTGCCACGTCGACTAGCGGGGGGGCGGATGAGCAGTTCTTC.